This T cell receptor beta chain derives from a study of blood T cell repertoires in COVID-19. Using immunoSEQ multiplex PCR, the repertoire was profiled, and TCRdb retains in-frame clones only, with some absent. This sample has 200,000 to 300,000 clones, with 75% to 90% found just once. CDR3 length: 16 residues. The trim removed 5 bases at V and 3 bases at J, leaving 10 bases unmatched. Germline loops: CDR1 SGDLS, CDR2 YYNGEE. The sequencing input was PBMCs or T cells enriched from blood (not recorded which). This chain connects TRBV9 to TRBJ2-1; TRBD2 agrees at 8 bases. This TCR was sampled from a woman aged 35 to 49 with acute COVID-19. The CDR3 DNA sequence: TGTGCCAGCAGTGCTTACACCGGGACTAGCTACAATGAGCAGTTCTTC. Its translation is CASSAYTGTSYNEQFF.